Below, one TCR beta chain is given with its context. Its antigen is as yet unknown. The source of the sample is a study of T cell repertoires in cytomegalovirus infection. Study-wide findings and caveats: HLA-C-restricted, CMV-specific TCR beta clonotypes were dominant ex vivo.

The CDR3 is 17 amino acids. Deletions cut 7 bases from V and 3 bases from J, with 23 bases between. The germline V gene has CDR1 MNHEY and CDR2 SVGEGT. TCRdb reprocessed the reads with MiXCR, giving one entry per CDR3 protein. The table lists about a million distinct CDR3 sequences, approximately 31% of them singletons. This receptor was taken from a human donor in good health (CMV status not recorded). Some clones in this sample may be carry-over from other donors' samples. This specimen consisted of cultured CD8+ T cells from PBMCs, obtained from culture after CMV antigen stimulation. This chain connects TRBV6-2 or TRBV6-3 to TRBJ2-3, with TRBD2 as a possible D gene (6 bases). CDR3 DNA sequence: TGTGCCAGCACTTTCTCCCTACGAGCGGGTGTAACAGATACGCAGTATTTT. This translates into CASTFSLRAGVTDTQYF.